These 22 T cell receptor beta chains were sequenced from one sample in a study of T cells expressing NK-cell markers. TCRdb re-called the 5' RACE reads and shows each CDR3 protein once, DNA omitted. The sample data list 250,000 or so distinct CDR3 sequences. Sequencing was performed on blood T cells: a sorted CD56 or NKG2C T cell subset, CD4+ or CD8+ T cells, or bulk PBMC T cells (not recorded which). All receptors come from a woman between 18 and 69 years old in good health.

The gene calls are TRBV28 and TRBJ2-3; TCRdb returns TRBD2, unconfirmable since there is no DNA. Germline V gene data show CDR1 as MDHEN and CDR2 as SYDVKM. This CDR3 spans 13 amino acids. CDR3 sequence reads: CASSFLSPDTQYF.

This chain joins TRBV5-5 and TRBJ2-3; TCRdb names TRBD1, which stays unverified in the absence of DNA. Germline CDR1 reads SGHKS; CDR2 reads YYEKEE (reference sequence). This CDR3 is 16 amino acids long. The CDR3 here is CASSLPPGGNLGTQYF.

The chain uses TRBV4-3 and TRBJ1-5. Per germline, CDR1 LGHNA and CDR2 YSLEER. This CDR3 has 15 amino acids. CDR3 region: CASSPDWQGNQPQHF.

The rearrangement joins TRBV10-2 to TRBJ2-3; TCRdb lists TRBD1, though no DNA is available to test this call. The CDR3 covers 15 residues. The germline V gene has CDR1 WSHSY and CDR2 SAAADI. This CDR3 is CASSSRTGSTDTQYF.

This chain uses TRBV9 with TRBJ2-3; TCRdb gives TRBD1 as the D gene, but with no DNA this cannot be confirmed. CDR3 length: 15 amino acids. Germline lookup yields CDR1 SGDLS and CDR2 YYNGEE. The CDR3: CASSATGANTDTQYF.

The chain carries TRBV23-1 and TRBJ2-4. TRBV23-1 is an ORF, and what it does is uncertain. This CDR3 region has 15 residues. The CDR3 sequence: CASSQSRPSKNIQYF.

The CDR3 loop is CASSPRTGGTYNEQFF. This chain links TRBV7-3 with TRBJ2-1; TCRdb indicates TRBD1, and absent DNA this call remains unverified. Germline-derived CDR1 and CDR2 are SGHTA and FQGTGA. The CDR3 is made up of 16 amino acids.

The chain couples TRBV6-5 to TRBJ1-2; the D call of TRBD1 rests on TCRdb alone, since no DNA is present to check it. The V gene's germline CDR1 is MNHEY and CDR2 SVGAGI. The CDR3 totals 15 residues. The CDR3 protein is CASSYGTGGNYGYTF.

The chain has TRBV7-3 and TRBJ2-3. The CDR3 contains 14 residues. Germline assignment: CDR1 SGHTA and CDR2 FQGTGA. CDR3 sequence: CASSRGLARDTQYF.

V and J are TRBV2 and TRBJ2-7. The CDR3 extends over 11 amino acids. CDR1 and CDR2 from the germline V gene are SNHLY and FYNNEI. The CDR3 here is CASREGYEQYF.

CDR3 region: CASSLPSLVGETQYF. The genes are TRBV5-1 and TRBJ2-5; TCRdb lists TRBD2, though no DNA is available to test this call. CDR1 and CDR2 (germline): SGHRS, YFSETQ. The CDR3 is made up of 15 amino acids.

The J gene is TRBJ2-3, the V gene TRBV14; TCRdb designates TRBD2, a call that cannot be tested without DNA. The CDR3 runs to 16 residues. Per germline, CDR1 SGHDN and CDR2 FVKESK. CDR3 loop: CASSRSGASGEDTQYF.

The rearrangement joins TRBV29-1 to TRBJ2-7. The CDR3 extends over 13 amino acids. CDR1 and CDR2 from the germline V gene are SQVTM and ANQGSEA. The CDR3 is CSAIVGGSYEQYF.

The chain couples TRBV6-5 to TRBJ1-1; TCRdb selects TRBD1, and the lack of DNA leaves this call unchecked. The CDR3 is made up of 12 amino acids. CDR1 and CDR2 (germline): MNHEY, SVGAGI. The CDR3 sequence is CASSFVGGEAFF.

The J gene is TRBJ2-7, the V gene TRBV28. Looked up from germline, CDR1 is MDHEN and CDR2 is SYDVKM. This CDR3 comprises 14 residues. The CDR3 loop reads CASSLGGSSYEQYF.

The CDR3 here is CASSRTSTRGDTQYF. The rearrangement joins TRBV7-3 to TRBJ2-3; without DNA, the TCRdb call of TRBD2 cannot be checked. Looked up from germline, CDR1 is SGHTA and CDR2 is FQGTGA. The CDR3 sequence is 15 residues long.

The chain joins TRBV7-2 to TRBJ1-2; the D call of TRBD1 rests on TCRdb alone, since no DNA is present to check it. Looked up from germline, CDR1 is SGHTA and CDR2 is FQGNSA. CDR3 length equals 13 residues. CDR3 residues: CASSPRGQLGYTF.

The CDR3: CAWSLWSMGEKLFF. The chain uses TRBV30 and TRBJ1-4. CDR1 and CDR2 from the germline V gene are GTSNPN and SVGIG (reference sequence). The CDR3 is 14 amino acids.

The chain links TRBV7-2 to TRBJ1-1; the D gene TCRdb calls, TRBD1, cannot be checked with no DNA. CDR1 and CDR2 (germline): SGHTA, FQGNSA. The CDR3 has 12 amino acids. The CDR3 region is CASSLSGTEAFF.

CDR3 protein: CASSFRVQETQYF. The V call is TRBV5-6, the J call TRBJ2-5. The CDR3 length is 13 residues. CDR1 is SGHDT and CDR2 is YYEEEE in the germline V gene.

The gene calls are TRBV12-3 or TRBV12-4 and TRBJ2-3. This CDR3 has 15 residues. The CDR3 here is CASSLGLPSTDTQYF.

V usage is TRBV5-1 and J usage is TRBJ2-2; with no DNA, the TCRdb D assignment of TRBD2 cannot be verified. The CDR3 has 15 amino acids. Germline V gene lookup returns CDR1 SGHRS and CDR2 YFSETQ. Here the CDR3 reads CASSFFWRDTGELFF.